Sequencing of this TCR beta chain was carried out in a study of post-analysis software for immune sequencing data. Presence of unique molecular identifiers characterized the TCR beta cDNA libraries. TCRdb re-derived calls from the PCR reads in MiXCR, one entry per CDR3 protein. The data show a few hundred thousand distinct CDR3 sequences, less than 45% seen once. The clonotype comes from a girl between 5 and 17 years old with multiple sclerosis. The source material was blood.

In DNA form, the CDR3 reads TGCAGTGCTAGGGGTGGGAAAGCCTCCTACGAGCAGTACTTC. Protein product: CSARGGKASYEQYF. The chain combines TRBV20-1 with TRBJ2-7; D remains unclear. Germline V gene sequence: CDR1 DFQATT, CDR2 SNEGSKA (reference sequence). The V end was cut by 3 bases, the J end by 0 bases, with 12 bases between. The length of the CDR3 is 14 residues.